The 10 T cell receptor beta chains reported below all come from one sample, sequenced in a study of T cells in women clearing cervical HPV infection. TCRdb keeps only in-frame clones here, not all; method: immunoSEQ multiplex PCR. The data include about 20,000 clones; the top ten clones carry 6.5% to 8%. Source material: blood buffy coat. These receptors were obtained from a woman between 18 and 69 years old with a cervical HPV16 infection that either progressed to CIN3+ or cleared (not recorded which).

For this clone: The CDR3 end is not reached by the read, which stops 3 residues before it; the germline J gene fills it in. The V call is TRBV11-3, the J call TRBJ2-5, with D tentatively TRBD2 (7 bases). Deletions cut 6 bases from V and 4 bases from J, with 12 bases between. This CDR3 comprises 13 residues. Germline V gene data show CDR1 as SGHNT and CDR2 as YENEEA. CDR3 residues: CASSEGGRETQYF. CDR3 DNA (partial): TGTGCCAGCAGTGAGGGGGGGAGAGAGACC.

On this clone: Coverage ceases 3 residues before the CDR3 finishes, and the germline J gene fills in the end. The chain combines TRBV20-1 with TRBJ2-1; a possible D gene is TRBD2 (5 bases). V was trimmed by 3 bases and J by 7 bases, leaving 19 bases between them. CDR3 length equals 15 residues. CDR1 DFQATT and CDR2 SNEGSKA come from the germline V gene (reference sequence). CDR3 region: CSARGVRAGKNEQFF. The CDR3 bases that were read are TGCAGTGCTAGGGGTGTGCGGGCCGGGAAAAATGAG.

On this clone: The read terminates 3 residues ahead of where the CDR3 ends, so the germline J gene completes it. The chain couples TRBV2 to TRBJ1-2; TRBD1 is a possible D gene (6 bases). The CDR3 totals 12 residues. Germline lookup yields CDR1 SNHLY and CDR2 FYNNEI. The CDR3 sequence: CASKGTGNDYTF. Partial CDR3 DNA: TGTGCCAGCAAGGGTACAGGGAACGAC. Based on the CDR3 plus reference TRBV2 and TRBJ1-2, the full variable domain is EPEVTQTPSHQVTQMGQEVILRCVPISNHLYFYWYRQILGQKVEFLVSFYNNEISEKSEIFDDQFSVERPDGSNFTLKIRSTKLEDSAMYFCASKGTGNDYTFGSGTRLTVV.

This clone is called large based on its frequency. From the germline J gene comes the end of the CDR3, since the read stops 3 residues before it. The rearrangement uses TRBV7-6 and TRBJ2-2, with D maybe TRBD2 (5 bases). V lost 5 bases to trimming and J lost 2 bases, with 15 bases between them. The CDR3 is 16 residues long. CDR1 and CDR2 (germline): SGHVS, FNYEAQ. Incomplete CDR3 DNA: TGTGCCAGCAGCGGAAGGCCTAGCAGAAACACCGGGGAG. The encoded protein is CASSGRPSRNTGE. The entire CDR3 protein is CASSGRPSRNTGELFF.

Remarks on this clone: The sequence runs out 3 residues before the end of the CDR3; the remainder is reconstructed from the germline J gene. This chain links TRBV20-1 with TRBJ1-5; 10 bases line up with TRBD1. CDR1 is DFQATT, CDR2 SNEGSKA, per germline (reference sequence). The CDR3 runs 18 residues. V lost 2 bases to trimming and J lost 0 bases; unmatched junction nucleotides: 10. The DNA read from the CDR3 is TGCAGTGCTAGACTGGACAGGGGGTCCGCCTCTAGCAATCAGCCC. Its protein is CSARLDRGSASSNQP. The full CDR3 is CSARLDRGSASSNQPQHF.

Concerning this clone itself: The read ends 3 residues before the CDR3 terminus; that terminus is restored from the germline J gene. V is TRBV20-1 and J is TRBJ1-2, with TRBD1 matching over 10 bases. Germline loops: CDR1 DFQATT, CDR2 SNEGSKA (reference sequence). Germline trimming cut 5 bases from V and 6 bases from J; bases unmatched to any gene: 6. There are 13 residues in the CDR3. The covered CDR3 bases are TGCAGTGCTCGGACAGGGGGGGGCCATGGC. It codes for CSARTGGGHG. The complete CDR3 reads CSARTGGGHGYTF.

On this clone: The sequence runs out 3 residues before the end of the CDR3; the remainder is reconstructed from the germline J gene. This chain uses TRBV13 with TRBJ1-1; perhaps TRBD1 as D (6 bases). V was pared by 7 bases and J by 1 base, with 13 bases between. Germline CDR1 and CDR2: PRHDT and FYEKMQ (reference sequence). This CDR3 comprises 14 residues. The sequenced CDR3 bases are TGTGCCAGCATCATAGGACAGACGAACACTGAA. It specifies CASIIGQTNTE. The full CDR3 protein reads CASIIGQTNTEAFF.

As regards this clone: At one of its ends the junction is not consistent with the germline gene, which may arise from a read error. This CDR3 is CGASRQGDSPLHF. The DNA read from the CDR3 is TGCGGTGCTAGTAGACAGGGGGACTCACCC. The V gene is TRBV20-1, the J gene TRBJ1-6, with 9 bases that match TRBD1. From the germline J gene comes the end of the CDR3, since the read stops 3 residues before it. Germline CDR1 reads DFQATT; CDR2 reads SNEGSKA (reference sequence). This CDR3 region has 13 residues.

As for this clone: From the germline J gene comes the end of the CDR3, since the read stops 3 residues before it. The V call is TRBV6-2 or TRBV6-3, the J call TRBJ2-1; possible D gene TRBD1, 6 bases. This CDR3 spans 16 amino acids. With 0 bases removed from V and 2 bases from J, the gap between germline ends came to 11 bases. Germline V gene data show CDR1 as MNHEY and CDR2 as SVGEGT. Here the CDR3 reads CASSYSITGTYNEQFF. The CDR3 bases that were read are TGTGCCAGCAGTTACTCCATCACAGGGACCTACAATGAG.

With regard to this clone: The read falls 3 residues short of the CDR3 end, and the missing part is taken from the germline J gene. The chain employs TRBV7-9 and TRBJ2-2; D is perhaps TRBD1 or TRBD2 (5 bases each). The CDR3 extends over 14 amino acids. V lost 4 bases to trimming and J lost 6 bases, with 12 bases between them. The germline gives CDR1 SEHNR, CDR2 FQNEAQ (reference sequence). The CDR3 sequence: CASSSQGEAGELFF. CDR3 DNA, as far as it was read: TGTGCCAGCAGCTCCCAGGGAGAGGCCGGGGAG.